The 16 T cell receptor beta chains listed next were all sequenced from one sample in a study of T cell repertoires in cytomegalovirus infection. The antigens for these receptors are not known. TCRdb analysed the reads with MiXCR anew, one entry per CDR3 protein. The sample consists of 900,000 to 950,000 distinct CDR3 sequences, around 31% of them appearing once. The sample here was cultured CD8+ T cells from PBMCs, taken from culture after CMV antigen stimulation. These receptors were obtained from a human donor in good health (CMV status not recorded). Some clones in this sample may be carry-over from other donors' samples.

This sequence joins TRBV5-5 and TRBJ1-5, with no clear D. Trimming took off 0 bases at V and 4 bases at J, with 8 bases between the two ends. CDR3 length equals 14 residues. CDR1 and CDR2 from the germline V gene are SGHKS and YYEKEE (reference sequence). The CDR3 loop is CASSLEMGNQPQHF. The CDR3 DNA sequence: TGTGCCAGCAGCTTGGAGATGGGGAATCAGCCCCAGCATTTT.

The CDR3 here is CASSSNTGSMTYNEQFF. The DNA for the CDR3 is TGTGCCAGCAGCTCGAACACAGGGTCCATGACTTACAATGAGCAGTTCTTC. The chain carries TRBV7-3 and TRBJ2-1, with a tentative D call TRBD1 (6 bases). Germline CDR1 reads SGHTA; CDR2 reads FQGTGA. This CDR3 region has 17 residues. Trimming cost V 4 bases and J 4 bases, with 20 bases left between them.

This clonotype has just a few counts. The genes are TRBV7-4 and TRBJ1-5; tentatively, D is TRBD1 (5 bases). The CDR3 loop spans 17 amino acids. Trimming removed 7 bases at V and 1 base at J, with 20 bases between. The germline CDR1 and CDR2 sequences are SGHVT and SQSDAQ. The CDR3 region is CASTPWTNGGSNQPQHF. The CDR3 nucleotides are TGTGCCAGCACCCCATGGACAAACGGAGGAAGCAATCAGCCCCAGCATTTT.

This clonotype was detected only a few times. V gene TRBV27 combines with J gene TRBJ1-1; the match to TRBD1 covers 11 bases. Per germline, CDR1 MNHEY and CDR2 SMNVEV (reference sequence). With V trimmed by 4 bases and J by 0 bases, 1 base remained unmatched. The length of the CDR3 is 15 residues. The CDR3 coding sequence is TGTGCCAGCAGTTCGGGACAGGGGGTGAACACTGAAGCTTTCTTT. Translation gives CASSSGQGVNTEAFF.

This clonotype was observed many times. V gene TRBV7-9 combines with J gene TRBJ1-2; D ambiguous. Germline CDR1 and CDR2: SEHNR and FQNEAQ (reference sequence). Trimming stripped 5 bases from V and 5 bases from J, with 9 bases between. This CDR3 has 12 residues. The CDR3 loop reads CASSRGNYGYTF. The CDR3, as DNA: TGTGCCAGCAGCCGGGGTAATTATGGCTACACCTTC.

V usage is TRBV4-3 and J usage is TRBJ2-5; D gene unclear. Germline V gene data show CDR1 as LGHNA and CDR2 as YSLEER. The CDR3 contains 14 residues. The germline V and J ends were trimmed by 0 bases and 5 bases, with 10 bases remaining between them. The CDR3 protein is CASSQDTQAETQYF. Here the CDR3 DNA reads TGCGCCAGCAGCCAAGATACGCAGGCGGAGACCCAGTACTTC.

This chain joins TRBV27 and TRBJ1-6; TRBD1 agrees at 10 bases. After removal of 6 bases from V and 10 bases from J, the junction contained 3 bases not matched to a gene. Germline lookup yields CDR1 MNHEY and CDR2 SMNVEV (reference sequence). CDR3 length equals 13 residues. This CDR3 reads CASRTGGLSPLHF. In nucleotides, the CDR3 is TGTGCCAGCAGGACAGGGGGCTTGTCACCCCTCCACTTT.

This sequence joins TRBV7-9 and TRBJ1-6, with a weak D call TRBD1 (5 bases). The CDR3 contains 13 residues. CDR1 SEHNR and CDR2 FQNEAQ come from the germline V gene (reference sequence). The V and J ends lost 5 bases and 11 bases respectively, with 13 bases between them. Written as DNA, the CDR3 is TGTGCCAGCAGCCGTACCTTGACAGCACCCCTCCACTTT. Translated: CASSRTLTAPLHF.

This clonotype was recorded at least ten times. This chain joins TRBV7-2 and TRBJ2-5, with no clear D. The V gene's germline CDR1 is SGHTA and CDR2 FQGNSA. The CDR3 consists of 14 residues. V was clipped by 3 bases and J by 3 bases, with 11 bases between them. The chain's CDR3 is CASSFPGPKETQYF. The CDR3 nucleotides are TGTGCCAGCAGCTTCCCGGGTCCCAAAGAGACCCAGTACTTC.

CDR3 coding DNA: TGTGCCAGCAGGGATACTACAGGGCCCTGGAGGACCGGGGAGCTGTTTTTT. Translation gives CASRDTTGPWRTGELFF. The chain couples TRBV6-5 to TRBJ2-2, with D perhaps matching TRBD1 (6 bases). The germline V gene has CDR1 MNHEY and CDR2 SVGAGI. The CDR3 has 17 residues. V dropped 6 bases and J dropped 5 bases, with 22 bases sitting between them.

There are a few counts of this clonotype. The chain is built from TRBV5-3 and TRBJ1-2, with D perhaps matching TRBD1 (5 bases). TRBV5-3 is noted as an ORF with a role that remains uncertain. The germline V and J ends were trimmed by 8 bases and 7 bases, with 24 bases remaining between them. The CDR3 covers 15 residues. CDR3: CASSLARQLPSGYTF. As DNA, the CDR3 is TGTGCCAGCAGCCTAGCAAGACAGTTGCCAAGTGGCTACACCTTC.

The CDR3 spells CATADSDYEQYF. CDR3 DNA: TGTGCCACCGCGGACTCCGACTACGAGCAGTACTTC. This chain joins TRBV15 and TRBJ2-7; a possible D gene is TRBD2 (5 bases). This CDR3 has 12 residues. Germline lookup yields CDR1 LNHNV and CDR2 YYDKDF (reference sequence). V was trimmed by 8 bases and J by 3 bases, leaving 11 bases between them.

This clonotype was detected only a few times. The chain combines TRBV5-4 with TRBJ2-5; TRBD2 aligns across 8 bases. The V segment lost 4 bases and the J segment 5 bases; nucleotides outside the gene matches: 7. This CDR3 is built from 14 residues. Germline loops: CDR1 SGHNT, CDR2 YYREEE (reference sequence). CDR3 DNA: TGTGCCAGCAGCGTCTGGCGGGAGGAGGAGACCCAGTACTTC. It yields the protein CASSVWREEETQYF.

This rearrangement joins TRBV5-4 to TRBJ2-2, with 9 bases identical to TRBD1. The V gene end was trimmed by 4 bases and the J gene end by 6 bases; junction bases not matched to a gene: 10. CDR3 size: 16 residues. Germline CDR1 SGHNT, CDR2 YYREEE (reference sequence). The CDR3 reads CASSLRDRVSAGELFF. The DNA of the CDR3 is TGTGCCAGCAGCCTCCGGGACAGGGTATCAGCCGGGGAGCTGTTTTTT.

This clonotype was detected only a few times. V gene TRBV10-3 combines with J gene TRBJ2-7, with D perhaps matching TRBD2 (5 bases). The V gene lost 2 bases and the J gene lost 0 bases, with 8 bases spanning the gap. The CDR3 length is 14 residues. Germline V gene data show CDR1 as ENHRY and CDR2 as SYGVKD. The CDR3 sequence is CAISEAGDSYEQYV. CDR3 bases: TGTGCCATCAGTGAGGCGGGCGACTCCTACGAGCAGTACGTC.

The chain recombines TRBV7-9 with TRBJ2-7, with D possibly matching TRBD1 (5 bases). Trimming took off 3 bases at V and 2 bases at J, with 11 bases between the two ends. Germline values: CDR1 SEHNR, CDR2 FQNEAQ (reference sequence). CDR3 length: 14 amino acids. The CDR3 bases are TGTGCCAGCAGCTTCGCACAGGAGACCTACGAGCAGTACTTC. Its protein product is CASSFAQETYEQYF. Together with reference TRBV7-9 and TRBJ2-7, the CDR3 gives the full variable domain: DTGVSQNPRHKITKRGQNVTFRCDPISEHNRLYWYRQTLGQGPEFLTYFQNEAQLEKSRLLSDRFSAERPKGSFSTLEIQRTEQGDSAMYLCASSFAQETYEQYFGPGTRLTVT.